This T cell receptor (beta chain) comes out of a study of blood T cells in healthy people across ages (dated by TCRdb to between 2015 and 2017). Broadly, across the study: Template switching captured roughly one uniquely barcoded TCR beta cDNA molecule per two T cells in model experiments. Age-related changes in TCR beta repertoire diversity were measured in the study by deep sequencing normalized with unique cDNA molecular identifiers. The donors were split into four age groups: young (average 16 years), middle-aged (39), aged (approximately 60) and long-lived (roughly 80). Donors of different ages were randomly distributed across sequencing lanes to avoid experimental bias. For two donors (one aged 18 to 30 and one aged 80 or older), the study analyzed two additional independent replicas of 1 million unique cDNA reads from the same blood draw.

Clipping removes 7 bases from V and 7 bases from J, with 8 as the unmatched junction base count. From the cysteine through the phenylalanine, the CDR3 covers 13 amino acids. The entry retains the CDR3 DNA only, 39 bases that are in frame from base 1. A remark on this clonotype: The clone's antigen remains unknown. No per-base quality is available; no much larger clone lies one base away.

Beyond this particular receptor, the publication reports: Bulk unsorted PBMC profiling prevented conclusive comparison of naive and antigen-experienced compartments. As age increased, observed TCR beta diversity per million T cells dropped in a roughly linear way, and a significant reduction was already evident by age 40. Total diversity estimates from one million sequenced T cells were considered lower bounds and underestimates. There was a strong correlation between observed TCR beta diversity and the percentage of naive T cells measured by flow cytometry. Compared with the aged group, more naive CD4+ T cells, fewer expanded clones and increased TCR diversity were shown by the long-lived group, suggesting age selection. The CMV infection status of donors was not known, potentially confounding age-related changes in expanded clonotypes.

Library construction relied on 5' RACE. Data came from an Illumina HiSeq 2500. The second PCR ran for roughly 7 to 12 cycles and used a J-beta primer mix along with a sample-barcoded 5' primer. A template-switch 5' adaptor carrying 12 random nucleotides introduced a unique molecular identifier onto each TCR beta cDNA molecule. At least 3 million CDR3-containing paired-end reads were obtained from each sample. All of the RNA was converted into first-strand cDNA using the Mint cDNA synthesis kit, with a TRBC-specific oligonucleotide serving as the primer. All cDNA was treated with uracil-DNA glycosylase and then went through a first 18-cycle PCR with the universal primers M1SS and BC2_uni_R. Per the original workflow: Each sample was normalized by randomly selecting 1 million high-quality reads, each carrying a distinct molecular identifier. Reads with shared molecular identifiers were discarded instead of being binned into consensus sequences. MiTCR, run with a Q25 quality threshold and the strictest error-elimination algorithm, handled CDR3 identification, clonotype clustering and error correction. A nonparametric unseen species model with Euler transformation was used to estimate a lower bound on total TCR beta diversity. The public reads were reprocessed in TCRdb via fastp at Q25 and MiXCR, keeping in-frame beta chains. Rows merge per CDR3 protein into single entries with the most common DNA and genes. The V and J calls were determined by TCRdb, not by the authors. In this sample the table shows 1.5 million to 2 million distinct CDR3 sequences, about 50% of which occur a single time. Around 2.1% of the sample lies in the top ten.

The donors were roughly 40 Caucasian individuals from Russia, aged roughly 6 to 90 years, who were systemically healthy. Each donor gave about 10 milliliters of peripheral blood, drawn into EDTA-treated Vacutainer tubes. Ficoll-Paque density-gradient centrifugation was used to isolate PBMCs, with at least 6 million obtained per sample. Trizol reagent was used to extract total RNA from PBMCs, with at least 5 micrograms per sample. For every donor, flow cytometry on a PBMC aliquot measured the percentage of naive CD45RAhigh/CD27high T cells. The sequence joins TRBV12-3 or TRBV12-4 to TRBJ2-7, and TRBD1 aligns with 9 junction nucleotides. This TCR was recovered from a woman in her 40s in good health. Sequencing input: blood. The CDR3 sequence is CASTRDRVHEQYF. The DNA reads as follows: TGTGCCAGCACCCGGGACAGGGTCCATGAGCAGTACTTC.